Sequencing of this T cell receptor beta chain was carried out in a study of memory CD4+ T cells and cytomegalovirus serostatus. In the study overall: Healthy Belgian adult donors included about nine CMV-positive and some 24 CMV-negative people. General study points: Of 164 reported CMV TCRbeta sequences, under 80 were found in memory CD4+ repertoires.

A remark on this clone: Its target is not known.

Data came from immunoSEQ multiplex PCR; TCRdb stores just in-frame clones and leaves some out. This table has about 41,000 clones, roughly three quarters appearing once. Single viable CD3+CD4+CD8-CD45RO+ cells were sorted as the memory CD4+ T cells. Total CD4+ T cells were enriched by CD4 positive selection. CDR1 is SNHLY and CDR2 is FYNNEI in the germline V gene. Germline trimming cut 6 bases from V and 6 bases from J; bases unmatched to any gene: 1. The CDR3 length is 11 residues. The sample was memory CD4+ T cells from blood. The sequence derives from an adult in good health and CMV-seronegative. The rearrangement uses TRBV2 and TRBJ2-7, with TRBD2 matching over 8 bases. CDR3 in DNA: TGTGCCAGCAGGGGGACTAGCGAGCAGTACTTC. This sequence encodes CASRGTSEQYF.